This T cell receptor (beta chain) was sequenced for a study of CD8 T cells in Susac syndrome. The T cells that were sequenced for TCR beta were CD8+ and CD4+ cells from blood. An input of about 0.5 to 1 ug of RNA was subjected to reverse transcription using random hexamers. Multiplex immunoSEQ PCR targeted 54 Vbeta and 13 Jbeta TCR beta segments. One entry per CDR3 protein, called by TCRdb with MiXCR from the immunoSEQ multiplex PCR reads. The sample comprises over 300,000 distinct CDR3 sequences, 90% to 95% of which are singletons, and over 0.05% rests with the top ten. With 0 bases removed from V and 4 bases from J, the gap between germline ends came to 7 bases. The CDR3 has 14 residues. Looked up from germline, CDR1 is SGHNT and CDR2 is YYREEE (reference sequence).

This clonotype was sampled from a human donor with multiple sclerosis. V gene TRBV5-4 combines with J gene TRBJ2-2, with no clear D. Specimen: CD4+ T cells from PBMCs. The CDR3 region is CASSLDSATGELFF. CDR3 nucleotide sequence: TGTGCCAGCAGCTTGGACTCAGCCACCGGGGAGCTGTTTTTT. Based on the CDR3 plus reference TRBV5-4 and TRBJ2-2, the full variable domain is ETGVTQSPTHLIKTRGQQVTLRCSSQSGHNTVSWYQQALGQGPQFIFQYYREEENGRGNFPPRFSGLQFPNYSSELNVNALELDDSALYLCASSLDSATGELFFGEGSRLTVL.